Following are 19 T cell receptor beta chains from one sample sequenced in a study of Ad26.COV2.S vaccination and SARS-CoV-2 variants. Treatment described: 15 to 20 received Ad26.COV2.S at low or high dose, single or two shots; about 5 received placebo; per-sample allocation not given. Sampling occurred on day 63 after the first vaccine or placebo injection. The protocol was immunoSEQ multiplex PCR, while the TCRdb copy is restricted to in-frame clones and leaves out a portion. The sample holds more than 300,000 clones, 85% seen once. Here the sequenced sample was peripheral blood, taken in a trial of Ad26.COV2.S vaccine versus placebo. These receptors were obtained from a person aged 18 to 65 who received the Ad26.COV2.S COVID-19 vaccine or a placebo.

V is TRBV7-2 and J is TRBJ2-1, with a weak D call TRBD2 (7 bases). The length of the CDR3 is 15 residues. The V end lost 4 bases, the J end lost 4 bases, and 14 bases lay between the germline ends. Germline assignment: CDR1 SGHTA and CDR2 FQGNSA. The CDR3 DNA reads TGTGCCAGCAGCTCTTTCGGGGGGCCATACAATGAGCAGTTCTTC. This encodes CASSSFGGPYNEQFF.

The rearrangement links TRBV5-5 to TRBJ1-4, with D hard to call. The CDR3 has 16 amino acids. Germline V gives CDR1 SGHKS, CDR2 YYEKEE (reference sequence). Trimming removed 4 bases at V and 0 bases at J, with 13 bases between. The CDR3 coding sequence is TGTGCCAGCAGCGTAGGAACCTTAGCAACTAATGAAAAACTGTTTTTT. Amino acid sequence: CASSVGTLATNEKLFF.

The chain joins TRBV10-3 to TRBJ2-7; TRBD1 aligns across 8 bases. The V gene end was trimmed by 11 bases and the J gene end by 2 bases; junction bases not matched to a gene: 11. CDR3 size: 14 residues. Germline assignment: CDR1 ENHRY and CDR2 SYGVKD. CDR3 amino acids: CASRETGQAYEQYF. CDR3 bases: TGTGCCTCCAGGGAGACGGGACAGGCCTACGAGCAGTACTTC.

This rearrangement joins TRBV18 to TRBJ2-7; D is unresolved. Germline V gives CDR1 KGHSH, CDR2 LQKENI. The CDR3 extends over 13 amino acids. The V gene lost 4 bases and the J gene lost 0 bases, with 7 bases spanning the gap. The CDR3 loop is CASSQGRSYEQYF. CDR3 bases: TGTGCCAGCTCACAGGGCCGCTCCTACGAGCAGTACTTC.

The rearrangement uses TRBV10-3 and TRBJ1-1; 7 bases line up with TRBD1. CDR3 length equals 11 residues. Germline V gives CDR1 ENHRY, CDR2 SYGVKD. V gave up 11 bases and J gave up 6 bases; unmatched junction bases: 6. The CDR3 region has the DNA TGTGCCGCCACTACAGGGGCTGAAGCTTTCTTT. This encodes CAATTGAEAFF.

The V and J genes are TRBV2 and TRBJ2-5; D is unclear. This CDR3 has 12 residues. Germline CDR1 SNHLY, CDR2 FYNNEI. V was trimmed by 9 bases and J by 1 base, leaving 9 bases between them. The CDR3 DNA is TGTGCCAGTGGCGCGATCCAAGAGACCCAGTACTTC. This gives the protein CASGAIQETQYF. The complete variable domain, with remaining parts taken from reference TRBV2 and TRBJ2-5, reads EPEVTQTPSHQVTQMGQEVILRCVPISNHLYFYWYRQILGQKVEFLVSFYNNEISEKSEIFDDQFSVERPDGSNFTLKIRSTKLEDSAMYFCASGAIQETQYFGPGTRLLVL.

The V call is TRBV7-9, the J call TRBJ1-1; D is unresolved. CDR3 size: 14 residues. Looked up from germline, CDR1 is SEHNR and CDR2 is FQNEAQ (reference sequence). Trimming stripped 5 bases from V and 6 bases from J, with 16 bases between. The CDR3 is CASSPKDLLAEAFF. In DNA form, the CDR3 reads TGTGCCAGCAGCCCGAAGGACCTGCTGGCTGAAGCTTTCTTT.

The V gene is TRBV3-1 (or the pseudogene TRBV3-2), the J gene TRBJ2-2, with a possible D match to TRBD1 (6 bases). Germline CDR1 LGHDT, CDR2 YNNKEL (reference sequence). This CDR3 spans 23 amino acids. With 0 bases removed from V and 2 bases from J, the gap between germline ends came to 31 bases. The CDR3 region has the DNA TGTGCCAGCAGCCAAGAGTTTTGGGGACAAGTAGAAGCTAGTGGGCTAAACACCGGGGAGCTGTTTTTT. Amino acid sequence: CASSQEFWGQVEASGLNTGELFF.

The chain uses TRBV28 and TRBJ2-5; no reliable D call. The CDR3 has 15 residues. Germline V gives CDR1 MDHEN, CDR2 SYDVKM. V shed 5 bases and J shed 0 bases, with 13 bases lying between them. CDR3 in DNA: TGTGCCAGCAGTCCCCTAACGGGTAACCAAGAGACCCAGTACTTC. Protein sequence: CASSPLTGNQETQYF.

The chain has TRBV19 and TRBJ2-1, with TRBD1 identical over 8 bases. The ends lost 5 bases at V and 1 base at J; junction bases unmatched: 4. This CDR3 comprises 15 residues. Germline assignment: CDR1 LNHDA and CDR2 SQIVND (reference sequence). CDR3 DNA: TGTGCCAGTAGTCCGAGACAGGGGTCCTACAATGAGCAGTTCTTC. Its protein is CASSPRQGSYNEQFF.

This clone has just a few counts. V and J are TRBV10-3 and TRBJ1-2, with 7 nucleotides matching TRBD1. With V trimmed by 6 bases and J by 4 bases, 8 bases remained unmatched. The CDR3 sequence is 14 residues long. The germline CDR1 and CDR2 sequences are ENHRY and SYGVKD. The CDR3 region is CAISPQGGSYGYTF. In DNA, the CDR3 is TGTGCCATCAGCCCCCAGGGGGGGAGCTATGGCTACACCTTC.

The chain uses TRBV20-1 and TRBJ1-1; TRBD1 might be the D (5 bases). CDR3 length equals 11 residues. Germline V gene data show CDR1 as DFQATT and CDR2 as SNEGSKA (reference sequence). V was trimmed by 0 bases and J by 11 bases, leaving 10 bases between them. The chain's CDR3 is CSARDPTDAFF. The CDR3 DNA sequence: TGCAGTGCTAGAGACCCGACAGACGCTTTCTTT.

The rearrangement uses TRBV2 and TRBJ2-5; the D gene is possibly TRBD2 (6 bases). In germline, CDR1 is SNHLY, CDR2 FYNNEI. V was cut by 6 bases and J by 5 bases, with 13 bases left in between. This CDR3 spans 13 amino acids. In DNA form, the CDR3 reads TGTGCCAGCAGCGTCGGGACTTTGGAGACCCAGTACTTC. Its protein product is CASSVGTLETQYF.

This clone was observed a few times. The chain carries TRBV7-2 and TRBJ1-6, with TRBD1 as a possible D gene (6 bases). The CDR3 covers 14 residues. V gave up 5 bases and J gave up 9 bases, with 14 bases separating them. Per the germline V gene, CDR1 is SGHTA and CDR2 is FQGNSA. CDR3 amino acids: CASSLNRVGSPLHF. In DNA form, the CDR3 reads TGTGCCAGCAGCCTGAACAGGGTTGGTTCACCCCTCCACTTT.

Of note for this clone: The sample carries other DNA sequences with the same CDR3. V is TRBV11-2 and J is TRBJ1-1; unclear D gene. V was shortened by 2 bases and J by 1 base, with 5 bases between the two germline ends. This CDR3 contains 13 residues. Germline lookup yields CDR1 SGHAT and CDR2 FQNNGV. The CDR3 protein is CASSLSRNTEAFF. CDR3 bases: TGTGCCAGCAGCTTAAGCAGGAACACTGAAGCTTTCTTT.

This CDR3 reads CASSPGAGGYEQFF. The CDR3 nucleotides read TGTGCCAGTAGCCCGGGGGCAGGGGGGTATGAGCAGTTCTTC. The chain is built from TRBV19 and TRBJ2-1; D might be TRBD1 (7 bases). The CDR3 is 14 amino acids. Germline lookup yields CDR1 LNHDA and CDR2 SQIVND (reference sequence). The V end lost 6 bases, the J end lost 8 bases, and 17 bases lay between the germline ends. The entire variable domain, with the rest obtained from reference TRBV19 and TRBJ2-1, is as follows: DGGITQSPKYLFRKEGQNVTLSCEQNLNHDAMYWYRQDPGQGLRLIYYSQIVNDFQKGDIAEGYSVSREKKESFPLTVTSAQKNPTAFYLCASSPGAGGYEQFFGPGTRLTVL.

The genes are TRBV15 and TRBJ2-7; D is undetermined. The germline CDR1 and CDR2 sequences are LNHNV and YYDKDF (reference sequence). There are 14 residues in the CDR3. V lost 1 base, J lost 3 bases, and 10 bases lay in between. The CDR3 reads CATSRASPNYEQYF. The CDR3 DNA follows: TGTGCCACCAGCAGAGCTTCTCCCAACTACGAGCAGTACTTC.

The rearrangement joins TRBV28 to TRBJ2-7, with 9 nucleotides matching TRBD1. Germline-derived CDR1 and CDR2 are MDHEN and SYDVKM. Trimming removed 5 bases from V and 0 bases from J; junction bases left unmatched: 5. CDR3 length equals 15 residues. CDR3 coding DNA: TGTGCCAGCAGTAGCGGACAGGGGAGCTCCTACGAGCAGTACTTC. Residues: CASSSGQGSSYEQYF.

The chain employs TRBV10-1 and TRBJ1-4; 8 bases match TRBD1. The CDR3 is 13 residues long. V was pared by 5 bases and J by 7 bases, with 3 bases of the junction left unmatched. Germline-derived CDR1 and CDR2 are WNHNN and SYGVQD (reference sequence). CDR3 nucleotide sequence: TGCGCCAGCAGTTGTACAGGGGGTGAAAAACTGTTTTTT. It yields the protein CASSCTGGEKLFF.